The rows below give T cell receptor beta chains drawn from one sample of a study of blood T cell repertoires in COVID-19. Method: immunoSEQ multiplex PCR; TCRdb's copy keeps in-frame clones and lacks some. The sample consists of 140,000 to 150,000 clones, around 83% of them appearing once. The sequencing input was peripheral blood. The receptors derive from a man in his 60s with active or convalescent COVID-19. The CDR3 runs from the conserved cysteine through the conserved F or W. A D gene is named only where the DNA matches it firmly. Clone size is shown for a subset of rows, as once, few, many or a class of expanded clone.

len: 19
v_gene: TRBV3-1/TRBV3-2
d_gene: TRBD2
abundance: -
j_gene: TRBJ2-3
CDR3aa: CASSQIYRLTSGSTDTQYF
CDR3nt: TGTGCCAGCAGCCAAATTTATCGGTTGACTAGCGGGAGTACAGATACGCAGTATTTT

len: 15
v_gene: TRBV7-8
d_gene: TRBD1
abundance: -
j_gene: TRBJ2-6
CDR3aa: CASSVQGAGANVLTF
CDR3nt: TGTGCCAGCAGCGTACAGGGGGCTGGGGCCAACGTCCTGACTTTC

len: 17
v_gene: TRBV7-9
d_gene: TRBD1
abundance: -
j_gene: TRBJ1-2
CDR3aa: CASSFRDRGEQNYGYTF
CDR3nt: TGTGCCAGCAGCTTCCGGGACAGGGGGGAACAAAACTATGGCTACACCTTC

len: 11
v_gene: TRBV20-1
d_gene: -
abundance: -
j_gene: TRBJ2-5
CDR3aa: CSAGQQETQYF
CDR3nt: TGCAGTGCTGGGCAGCAAGAGACCCAGTACTTC

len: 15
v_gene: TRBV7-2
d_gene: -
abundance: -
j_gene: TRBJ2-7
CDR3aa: CASSLSGQSSYEQYF
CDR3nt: TGTGCCAGCAGCTTATCCGGACAGAGCTCCTACGAGCAGTACTTC

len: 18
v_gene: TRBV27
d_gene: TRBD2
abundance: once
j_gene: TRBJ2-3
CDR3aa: CASSFLMPGLAVGDTQYF
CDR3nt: TGTGCCAGCAGTTTTCTGATGCCGGGACTAGCGGTCGGAGATACGCAGTATTTT

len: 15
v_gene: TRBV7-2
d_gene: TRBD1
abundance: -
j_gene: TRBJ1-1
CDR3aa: CASSSAGTANTEAFF
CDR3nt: TGTGCCAGCAGCTCAGCCGGGACAGCAAACACTGAAGCTTTCTTT

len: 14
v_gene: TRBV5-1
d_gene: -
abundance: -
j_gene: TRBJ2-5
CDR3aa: CASSFQTDQETQYF
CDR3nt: TGCGCCAGCAGCTTCCAGACAGACCAAGAGACCCAGTACTTC

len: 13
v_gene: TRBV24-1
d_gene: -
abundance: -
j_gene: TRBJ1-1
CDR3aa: CATMAGPYTEAFF
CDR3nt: TGTGCCACCATGGCGGGGCCCTATACTGAAGCTTTCTTT

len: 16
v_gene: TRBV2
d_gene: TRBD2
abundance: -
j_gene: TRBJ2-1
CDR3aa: CASSVTGTSGYNEQFF
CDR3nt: TGTGCCAGCAGTGTAACCGGGACTAGCGGCTACAATGAGCAGTTCTTC

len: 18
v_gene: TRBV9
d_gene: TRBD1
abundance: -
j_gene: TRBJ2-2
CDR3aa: CASSVLPGQGFSSGELFF
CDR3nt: TGTGCCAGCAGCGTCCTTCCGGGACAGGGTTTTTCTTCCGGGGAGCTGTTTTTT

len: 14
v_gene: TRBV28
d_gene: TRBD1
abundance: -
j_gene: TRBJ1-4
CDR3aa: CASRPGTGIEKLFF
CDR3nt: TGTGCCAGCAGACCCGGGACAGGTATTGAAAAACTGTTTTTT

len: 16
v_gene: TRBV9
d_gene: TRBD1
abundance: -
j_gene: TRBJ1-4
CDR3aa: CASSAERQGANEKLFF
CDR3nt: TGTGCCAGCAGCGCCGAGCGACAGGGGGCTAATGAAAAACTGTTTTTT

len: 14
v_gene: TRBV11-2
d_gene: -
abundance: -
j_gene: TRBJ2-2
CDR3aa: CASSLDELVGELFF
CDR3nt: TGTGCCAGCAGCTTAGATGAACTAGTCGGGGAGCTGTTTTTT

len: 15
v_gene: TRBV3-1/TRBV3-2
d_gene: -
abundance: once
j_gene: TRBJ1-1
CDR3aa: CASSRLQVMNTEAFF
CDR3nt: TGTGCCAGCAGCCGGCTACAGGTTATGAACACTGAAGCTTTCTTT

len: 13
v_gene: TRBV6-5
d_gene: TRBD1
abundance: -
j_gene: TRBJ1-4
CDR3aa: CATRQGLNEKLFF
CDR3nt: TGTGCCACTCGACAGGGCTTGAATGAAAAACTGTTTTTT

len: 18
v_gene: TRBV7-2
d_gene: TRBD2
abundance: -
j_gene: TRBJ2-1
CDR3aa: CASSLDPGLAGGSREQFF
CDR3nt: TGTGCCAGCAGCTTAGACCCGGGACTAGCGGGAGGGTCGCGTGAGCAGTTCTTC

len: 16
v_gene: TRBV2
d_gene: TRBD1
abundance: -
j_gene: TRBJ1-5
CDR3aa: CASSDRTGSGNQPQHF
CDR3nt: TGTGCCAGCAGTGATAGGACAGGGAGCGGCAATCAGCCCCAGCATTTT

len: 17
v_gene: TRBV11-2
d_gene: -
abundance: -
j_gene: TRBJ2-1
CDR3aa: CASSSKTRSSSYNEQFF
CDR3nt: TGTGCCAGCAGCTCTAAAACTAGATCGAGCTCCTACAATGAGCAGTTCTTC

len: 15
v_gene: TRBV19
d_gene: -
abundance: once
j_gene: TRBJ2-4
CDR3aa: CASTTGGSAKNIQYF
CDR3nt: TGTGCCAGTACCACCGGGGGATCAGCCAAAAACATTCAGTACTTC

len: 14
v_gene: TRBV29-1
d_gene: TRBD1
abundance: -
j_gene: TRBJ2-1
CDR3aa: CSVGQAGAYNEQFF
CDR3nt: TGCAGCGTAGGACAGGCAGGGGCCTACAATGAGCAGTTCTTC

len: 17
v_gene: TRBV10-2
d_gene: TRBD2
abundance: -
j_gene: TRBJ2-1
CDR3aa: CASSGGSGVSSYNEQFF
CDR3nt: TGCGCCAGCAGTGGCGGTAGCGGGGTGAGCTCCTACAATGAGCAGTTCTTC

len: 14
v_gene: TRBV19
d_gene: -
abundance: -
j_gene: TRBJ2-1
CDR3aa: CASSPDRGYNEQFF
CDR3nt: TGTGCCAGTAGTCCCGACCGAGGGTACAATGAGCAGTTCTTC

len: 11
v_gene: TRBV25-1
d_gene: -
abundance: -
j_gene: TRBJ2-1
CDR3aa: CASSGDTEQFF
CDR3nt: TGTGCCAGCAGTGGTGACACTGAGCAGTTCTTC

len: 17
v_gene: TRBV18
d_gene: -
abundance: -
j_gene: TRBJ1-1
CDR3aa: CASSPDRLLAGNTEAFF
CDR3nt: TGTGCCAGCTCTCCAGACCGACTCCTTGCGGGGAACACTGAAGCTTTCTTT

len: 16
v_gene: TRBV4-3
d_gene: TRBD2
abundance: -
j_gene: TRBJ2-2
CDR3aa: CASSPLGAGGSGELFF
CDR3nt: TGCGCCAGCAGCCCCCTAGGAGCGGGGGGGTCCGGGGAGCTGTTTTTT

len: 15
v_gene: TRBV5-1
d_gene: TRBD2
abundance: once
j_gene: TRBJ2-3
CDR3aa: CASSLAGASTDTQYF
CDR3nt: TGCGCCAGCTCGTTAGCGGGAGCGAGCACAGATACGCAGTATTTT

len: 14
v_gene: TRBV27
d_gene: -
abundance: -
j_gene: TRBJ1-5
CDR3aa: CASRTGASNQPQHF
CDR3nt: TGTGCCAGCAGGACAGGTGCGAGCAATCAGCCCCAGCATTTT

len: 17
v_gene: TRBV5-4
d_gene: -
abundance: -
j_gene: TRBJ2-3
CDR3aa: CASSLAPPKIPTDTQYF
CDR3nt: TGTGCCAGCAGCTTGGCCCCCCCCAAAATCCCCACAGATACGCAGTATTTT

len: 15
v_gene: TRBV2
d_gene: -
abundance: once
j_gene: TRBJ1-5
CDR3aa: CASILDGHSNQPQHF
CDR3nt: TGTGCCAGCATTCTGGACGGACATAGCAATCAGCCCCAGCATTTT

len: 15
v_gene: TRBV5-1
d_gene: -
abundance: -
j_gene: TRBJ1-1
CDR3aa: CASSLGRVVNTEAFF
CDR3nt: TGCGCCAGCAGCTTGGGGCGGGTTGTGAACACTGAAGCTTTCTTT

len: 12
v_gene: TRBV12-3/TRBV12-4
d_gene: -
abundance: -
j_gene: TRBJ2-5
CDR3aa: CASSWSGRGQYF
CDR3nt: TGTGCCAGCAGCTGGTCTGGTCGAGGCCAGTACTTC

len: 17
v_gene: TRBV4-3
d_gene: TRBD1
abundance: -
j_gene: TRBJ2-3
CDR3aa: CASSQFGDRGFSDTQYF
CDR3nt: TGCGCCAGCAGCCAATTTGGGGACAGGGGGTTTTCAGATACGCAGTATTTT

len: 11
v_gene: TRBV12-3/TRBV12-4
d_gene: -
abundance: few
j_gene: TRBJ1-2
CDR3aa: CASSFATGATF
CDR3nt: -

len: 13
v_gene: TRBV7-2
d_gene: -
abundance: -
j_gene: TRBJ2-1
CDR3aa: CASSPRQYNEQFF
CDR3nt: TGTGCCAGCAGCCCGAGACAGTACAATGAGCAGTTCTTC

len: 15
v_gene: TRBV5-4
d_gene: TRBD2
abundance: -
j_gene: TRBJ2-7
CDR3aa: CASSSSGGTSYEQYF
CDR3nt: TGTGCCAGCAGCTCGAGCGGGGGGACCTCCTACGAGCAGTACTTC

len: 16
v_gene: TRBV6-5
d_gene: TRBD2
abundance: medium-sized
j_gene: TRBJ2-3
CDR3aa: CASSYLRLAGTDTQYF
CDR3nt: TGTGCCAGCAGCTACCTCCGACTAGCGGGCACAGATACGCAGTATTTT

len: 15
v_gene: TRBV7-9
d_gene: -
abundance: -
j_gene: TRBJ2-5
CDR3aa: CASSLVSLVRETQYF
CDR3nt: TGTGCCAGCAGCTTAGTTTCCCTAGTTCGAGAGACCCAGTACTTC

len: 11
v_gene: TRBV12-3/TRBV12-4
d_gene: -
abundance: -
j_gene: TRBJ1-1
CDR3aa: CASSLDTEAFF
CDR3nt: TGTGCCAGCAGCCTAGACACTGAAGCTTTCTTT

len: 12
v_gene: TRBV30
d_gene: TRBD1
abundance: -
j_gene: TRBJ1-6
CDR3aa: CAANRGNSPLHF
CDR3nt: TGTGCCGCTAACAGGGGAAATTCACCCCTCCACTTT

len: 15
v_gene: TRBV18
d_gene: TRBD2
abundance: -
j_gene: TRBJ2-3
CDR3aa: CASSPASGVTDTQYF
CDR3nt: TGTGCCAGCTCACCCGCTAGCGGAGTCACAGATACGCAGTATTTT

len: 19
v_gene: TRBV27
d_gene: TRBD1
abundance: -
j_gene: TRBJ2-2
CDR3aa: CASSSFQRTGGKRGGELFF
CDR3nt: TGTGCCAGCAGTTCCTTTCAAAGGACAGGGGGGAAACGTGGCGGGGAGCTGTTTTTT

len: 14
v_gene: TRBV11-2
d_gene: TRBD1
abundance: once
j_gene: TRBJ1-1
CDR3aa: CASSQRRDSTEAFF
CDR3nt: TGTGCCAGCAGCCAACGCCGGGACAGCACTGAAGCTTTCTTT

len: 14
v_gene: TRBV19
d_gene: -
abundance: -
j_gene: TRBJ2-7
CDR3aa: CASSISKLAYEQYF
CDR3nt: TGTGCCAGTAGTATATCCAAACTGGCCTACGAGCAGTACTTC

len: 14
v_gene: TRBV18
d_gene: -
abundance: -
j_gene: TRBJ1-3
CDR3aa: CASSPSRSGNTIYF
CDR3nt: TGTGCCAGCTCACCCTCCCGCTCTGGAAACACCATATATTTT

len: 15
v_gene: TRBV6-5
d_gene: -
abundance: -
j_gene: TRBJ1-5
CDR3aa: CASTPTWADNQPQHF
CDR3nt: TGTGCCAGCACCCCCACGTGGGCTGACAATCAGCCCCAGCATTTT

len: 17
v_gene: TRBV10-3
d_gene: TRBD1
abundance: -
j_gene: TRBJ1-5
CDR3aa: CAISDYQGVNGNQPQHF
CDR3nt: TGTGCCATCAGTGACTACCAGGGGGTAAACGGCAATCAGCCCCAGCATTTT

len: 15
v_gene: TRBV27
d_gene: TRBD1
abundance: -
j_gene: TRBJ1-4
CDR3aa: CASSAPGQGNEKLFF
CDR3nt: TGTGCCAGCAGTGCCCCGGGACAGGGGAATGAAAAACTGTTTTTT

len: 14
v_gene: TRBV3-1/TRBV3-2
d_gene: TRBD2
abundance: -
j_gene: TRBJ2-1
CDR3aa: CASSPRREAGEQFF
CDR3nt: TGTGCCAGCAGCCCCCGACGGGAGGCGGGTGAGCAGTTCTTC

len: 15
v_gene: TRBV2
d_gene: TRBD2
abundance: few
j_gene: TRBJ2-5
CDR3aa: CASSVLAGAPETQYF
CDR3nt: TGTGCCAGCAGCGTACTAGCGGGGGCTCCAGAGACCCAGTACTTC

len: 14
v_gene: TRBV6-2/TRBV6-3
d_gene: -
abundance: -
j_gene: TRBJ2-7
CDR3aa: CASSHGGGPYEQYF
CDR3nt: TGTGCCAGCAGTCATGGGGGGGGCCCCTACGAGCAGTACTTC

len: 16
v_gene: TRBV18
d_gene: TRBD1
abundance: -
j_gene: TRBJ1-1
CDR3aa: CASSPSTGTVNTEAFF
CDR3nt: TGTGCCAGCTCACCCTCAACCGGGACAGTGAACACTGAAGCTTTCTTT

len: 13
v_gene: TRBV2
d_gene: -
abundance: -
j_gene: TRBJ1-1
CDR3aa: CASMYGGNTEAFF
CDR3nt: TGTGCCAGCATGTATGGAGGTAACACTGAAGCTTTCTTT

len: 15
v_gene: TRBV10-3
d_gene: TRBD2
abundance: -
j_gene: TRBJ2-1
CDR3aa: CAIRGSSGRSSEQFF
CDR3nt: TGTGCCATCAGGGGGTCTAGCGGGAGGTCTAGTGAGCAGTTCTTC

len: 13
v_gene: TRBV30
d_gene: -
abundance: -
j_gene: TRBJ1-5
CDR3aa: CAWTAGQNQPQHF
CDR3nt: TGTGCCTGGACGGCAGGGCAGAATCAGCCCCAGCATTTT

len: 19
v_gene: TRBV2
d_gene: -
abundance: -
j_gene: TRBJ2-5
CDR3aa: CASSEEGVEGGREQETQYF
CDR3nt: TGTGCCAGCAGTGAAGAAGGGGTAGAGGGGGGGCGAGAACAAGAGACCCAGTACTTC